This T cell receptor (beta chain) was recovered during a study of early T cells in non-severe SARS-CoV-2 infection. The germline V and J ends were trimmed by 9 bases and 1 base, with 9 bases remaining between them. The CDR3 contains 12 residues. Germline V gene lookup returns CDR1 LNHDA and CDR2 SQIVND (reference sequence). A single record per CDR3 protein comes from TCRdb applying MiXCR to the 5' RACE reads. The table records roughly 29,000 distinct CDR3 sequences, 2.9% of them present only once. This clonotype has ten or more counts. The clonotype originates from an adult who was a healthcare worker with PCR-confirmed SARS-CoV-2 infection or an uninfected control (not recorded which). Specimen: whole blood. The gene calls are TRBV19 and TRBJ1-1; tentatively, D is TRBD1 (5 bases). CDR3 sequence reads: CASRGGNTEAFF. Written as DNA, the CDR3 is TGTGCCAGCCGGGGGGGGAACACTGAAGCTTTCTTT.